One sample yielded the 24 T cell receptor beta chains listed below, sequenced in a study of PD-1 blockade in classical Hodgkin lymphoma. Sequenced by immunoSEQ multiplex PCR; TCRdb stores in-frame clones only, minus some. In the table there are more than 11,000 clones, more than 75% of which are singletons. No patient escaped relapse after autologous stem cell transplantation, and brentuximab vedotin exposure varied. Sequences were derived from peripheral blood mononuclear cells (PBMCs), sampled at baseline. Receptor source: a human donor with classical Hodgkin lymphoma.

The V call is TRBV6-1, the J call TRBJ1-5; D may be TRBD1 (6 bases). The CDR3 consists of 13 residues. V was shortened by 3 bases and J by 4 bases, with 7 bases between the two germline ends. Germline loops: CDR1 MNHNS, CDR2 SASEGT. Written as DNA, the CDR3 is TGTGCCAGCAGTGATACAGGGAATCAGCCCCAGCATTTT. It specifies CASSDTGNQPQHF.

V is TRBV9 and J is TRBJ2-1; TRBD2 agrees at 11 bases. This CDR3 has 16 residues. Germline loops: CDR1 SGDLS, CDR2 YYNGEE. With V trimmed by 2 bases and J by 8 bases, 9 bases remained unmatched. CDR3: CASSVRRTSGFHEQFF. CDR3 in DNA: TGTGCCAGCAGCGTCCGAAGGACTAGCGGGTTCCATGAGCAGTTCTTC. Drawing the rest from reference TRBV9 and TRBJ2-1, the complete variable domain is DSGVTQTPKHLITATGQRVTLRCSPRSGDLSVYWYQQSLDQGLQFLIQYYNGEERAKGNILERFSAQQFPDLHSELNLSSLELGDSALYFCASSVRRTSGFHEQFFGPGTRLTVL.

The DNA of the CDR3 is TGCGCCAGCAGCTGGGAACTAGCGGGGGGATACAATGAGCAGTTCTTC. It specifies CASSWELAGGYNEQFF. This chain uses TRBV5-1 with TRBJ2-1, with 12 bases identical to TRBD2. The CDR3 runs to 16 residues. J lost 4 bases, V lost 3 bases, and 5 bases had no gene match. CDR1 and CDR2 from the germline V gene are SGHRS and YFSETQ.

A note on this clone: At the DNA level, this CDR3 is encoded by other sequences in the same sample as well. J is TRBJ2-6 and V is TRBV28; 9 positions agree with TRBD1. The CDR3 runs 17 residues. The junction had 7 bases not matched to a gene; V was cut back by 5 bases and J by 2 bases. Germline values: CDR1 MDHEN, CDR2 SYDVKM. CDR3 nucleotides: TGTGCCAGCAGTCTAAGGACAGGGGTTCCTGGGGCCAACGTCCTGACTTTC. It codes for CASSLRTGVPGANVLTF.

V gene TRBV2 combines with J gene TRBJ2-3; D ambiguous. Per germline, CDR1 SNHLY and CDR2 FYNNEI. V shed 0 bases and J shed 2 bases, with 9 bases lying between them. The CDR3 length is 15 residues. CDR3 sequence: CASSEARDITDTQYF. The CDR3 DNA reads TGTGCCAGCAGTGAAGCGAGAGACATCACAGATACGCAGTATTTT.

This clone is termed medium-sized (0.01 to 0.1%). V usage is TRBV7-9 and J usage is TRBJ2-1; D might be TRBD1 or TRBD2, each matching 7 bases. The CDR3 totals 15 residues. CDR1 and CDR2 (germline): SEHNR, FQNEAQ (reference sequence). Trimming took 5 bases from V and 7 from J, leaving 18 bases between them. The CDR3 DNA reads TGTGCCAGCAGCCCTCCAGGGGGGGGATGGAATGAGCAGTTCTTC. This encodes CASSPPGGGWNEQFF.

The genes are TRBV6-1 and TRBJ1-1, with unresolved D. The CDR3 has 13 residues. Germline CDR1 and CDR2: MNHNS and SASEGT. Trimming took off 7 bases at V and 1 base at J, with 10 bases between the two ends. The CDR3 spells CASKPGENTEAFF. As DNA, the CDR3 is TGTGCCAGCAAACCGGGAGAGAACACTGAAGCTTTCTTT.

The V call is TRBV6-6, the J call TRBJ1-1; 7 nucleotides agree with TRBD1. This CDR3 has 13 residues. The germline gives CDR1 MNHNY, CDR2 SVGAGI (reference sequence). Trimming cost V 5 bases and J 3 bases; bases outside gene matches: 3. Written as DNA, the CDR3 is TGTGCCAGCAGTCTAGGGGGCCACACTGAAGCTTTCTTT. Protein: CASSLGGHTEAFF.

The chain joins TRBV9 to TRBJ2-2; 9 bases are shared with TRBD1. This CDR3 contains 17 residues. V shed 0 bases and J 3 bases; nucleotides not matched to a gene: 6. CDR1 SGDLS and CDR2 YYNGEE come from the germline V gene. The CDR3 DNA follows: TGTGCCAGCAGCGTAGGTACCGGGACAGGGCACACCGGGGAGCTGTTTTTT. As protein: CASSVGTGTGHTGELFF.

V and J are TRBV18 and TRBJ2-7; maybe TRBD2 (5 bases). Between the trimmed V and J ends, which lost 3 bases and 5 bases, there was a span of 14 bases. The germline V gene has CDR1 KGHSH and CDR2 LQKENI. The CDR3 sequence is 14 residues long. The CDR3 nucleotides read TGTGCCAGCTCACCGTTAATGCGGGCCGACGAGCAGTACTTC. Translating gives CASSPLMRADEQYF.

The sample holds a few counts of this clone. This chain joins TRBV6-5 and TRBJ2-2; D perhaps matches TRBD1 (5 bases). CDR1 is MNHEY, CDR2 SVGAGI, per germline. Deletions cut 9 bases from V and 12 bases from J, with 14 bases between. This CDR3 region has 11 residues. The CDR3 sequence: CASETGFQLFF. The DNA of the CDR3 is TGTGCCAGTGAAACAGGTTTTCAGCTGTTTTTT.

CDR3 sequence: CASSLQGGTGELFF. CDR3 bases: TGTGCCAGCAGTCTACAGGGGGGCACCGGGGAGCTGTTTTTT. The rearrangement links TRBV2 to TRBJ2-2; 8 nucleotides align to TRBD1. V dropped 5 bases and J dropped 4; count of bases not matched to a gene: 3. CDR1 and CDR2 from the germline V gene are SNHLY and FYNNEI. The CDR3 covers 14 residues.

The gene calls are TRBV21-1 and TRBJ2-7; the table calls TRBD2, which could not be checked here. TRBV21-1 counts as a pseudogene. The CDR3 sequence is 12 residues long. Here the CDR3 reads CATSPRSYEQYF. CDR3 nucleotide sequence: TGTGCCACCTCCCCCCGCTCCTACGAGCAGTACTTC.

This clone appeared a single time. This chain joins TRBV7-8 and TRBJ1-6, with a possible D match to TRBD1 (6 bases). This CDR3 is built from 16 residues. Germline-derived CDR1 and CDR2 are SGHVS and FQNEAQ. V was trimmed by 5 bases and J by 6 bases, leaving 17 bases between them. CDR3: CASSLYVGQSNSPLHF. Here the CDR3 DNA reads TGTGCCAGCAGCCTCTACGTTGGACAGTCTAATTCACCCCTCCACTTT.

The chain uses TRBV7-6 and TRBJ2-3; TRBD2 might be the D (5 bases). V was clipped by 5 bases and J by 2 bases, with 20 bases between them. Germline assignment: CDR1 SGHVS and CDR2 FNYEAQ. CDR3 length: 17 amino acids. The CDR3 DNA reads TGTGCCAGCAGCCCCCGGCGGGTGAGGGAACACACAGATACGCAGTATTTT. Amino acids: CASSPRRVREHTDTQYF.

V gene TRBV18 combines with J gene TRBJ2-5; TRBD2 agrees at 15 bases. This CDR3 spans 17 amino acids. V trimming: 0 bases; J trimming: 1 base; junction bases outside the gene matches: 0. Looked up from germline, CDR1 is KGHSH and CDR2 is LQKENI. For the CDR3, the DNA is TGTGCCAGCTCACCACCGGGACTAGCGGGGGGCCAAGAGACCCAGTACTTC. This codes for CASSPPGLAGGQETQYF.

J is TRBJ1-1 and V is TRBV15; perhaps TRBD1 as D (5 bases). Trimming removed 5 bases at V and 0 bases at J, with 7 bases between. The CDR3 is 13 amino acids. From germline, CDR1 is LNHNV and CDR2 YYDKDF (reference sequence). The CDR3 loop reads CATSSTVNTEAFF. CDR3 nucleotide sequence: TGTGCCACCAGCTCGACAGTGAACACTGAAGCTTTCTTT. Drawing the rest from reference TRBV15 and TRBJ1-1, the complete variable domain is DAMVIQNPRYQVTQFGKPVTLSCSQTLNHNVMYWYQQKSSQAPKLLFHYYDKDFNNEADTPDNFQSRRPNTSFCFLDIRSPGLGDTAMYLCATSSTVNTEAFFGQGTRLTVV.

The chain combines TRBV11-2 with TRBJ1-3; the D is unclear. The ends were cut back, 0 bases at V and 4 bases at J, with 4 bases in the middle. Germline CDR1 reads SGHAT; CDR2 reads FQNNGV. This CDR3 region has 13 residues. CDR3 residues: CASSLEPGNTIYF. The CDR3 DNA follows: TGTGCCAGCAGCTTAGAACCAGGAAACACCATATATTTT.

CDR3 nucleotides: TGCGCCAGCAGTTGGAAAGGAGACAGGGGGACCACCGGGGAGCTGTTTTTT. It yields the protein CASSWKGDRGTTGELFF. The V call is TRBV5-1, the J call TRBJ2-2; 9 bases match TRBD1. Germline loops: CDR1 SGHRS, CDR2 YFSETQ. The V and J ends lost 5 bases and 4 bases, in that order; junction bases with no gene match: 12. This CDR3 is 17 amino acids long.

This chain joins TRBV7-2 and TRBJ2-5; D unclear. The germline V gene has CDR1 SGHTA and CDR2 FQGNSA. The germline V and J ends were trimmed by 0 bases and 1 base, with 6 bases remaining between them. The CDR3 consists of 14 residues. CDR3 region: CASSLAAAQETQYF. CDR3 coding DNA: TGTGCCAGCAGCTTAGCGGCAGCCCAAGAGACCCAGTACTTC.

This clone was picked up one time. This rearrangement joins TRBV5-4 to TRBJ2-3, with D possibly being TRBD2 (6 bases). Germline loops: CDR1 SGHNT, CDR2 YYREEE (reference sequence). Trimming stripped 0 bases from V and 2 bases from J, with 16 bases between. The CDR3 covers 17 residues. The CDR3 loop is CASSLDGSGLLTDTQYF. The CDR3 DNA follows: TGTGCCAGCAGCTTGGATGGTAGCGGACTACTCACAGATACGCAGTATTTT.

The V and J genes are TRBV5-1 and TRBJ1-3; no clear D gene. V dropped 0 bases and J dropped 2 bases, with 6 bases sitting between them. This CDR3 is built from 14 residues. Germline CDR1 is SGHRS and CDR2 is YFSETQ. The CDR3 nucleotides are TGCGCCAGCAGCTTGGAATCAACTGGAAACACCATATATTTT. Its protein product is CASSLESTGNTIYF.

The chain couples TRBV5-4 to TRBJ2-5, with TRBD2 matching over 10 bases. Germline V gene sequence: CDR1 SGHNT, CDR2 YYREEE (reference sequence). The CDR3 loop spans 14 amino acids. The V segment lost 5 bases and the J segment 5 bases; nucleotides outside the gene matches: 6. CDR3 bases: TGTGCCAGCAGTGTACTAGCGGGGTACGAGACCCAGTACTTC. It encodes CASSVLAGYETQYF.

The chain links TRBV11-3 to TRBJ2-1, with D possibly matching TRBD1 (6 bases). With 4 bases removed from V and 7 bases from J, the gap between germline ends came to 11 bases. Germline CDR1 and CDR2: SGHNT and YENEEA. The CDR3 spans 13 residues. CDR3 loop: CASSSPTGNEQFF. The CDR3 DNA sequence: TGTGCCAGCAGCTCGCCAACAGGGAATGAGCAGTTCTTC.